Listed here is a single T cell receptor beta chain. Produced via immunoSEQ multiplex PCR; TCRdb's table is partial and in-frame only. Here the sample spans 130,000 or so clones, around nine tenths being singletons. The V gene lost 3 bases and the J gene lost 1 base, with 5 bases spanning the gap. CDR1 ENHRY and CDR2 SYGVKD come from the germline V gene. CDR3 length: 13 amino acids. The data are from a study of control samples from healthy donors and cancer patients. The TCR originated in a man aged 50-60 years in good health. The sample comprised blood. V usage is TRBV10-3 and J usage is TRBJ2-3, with D possibly matching TRBD1 (5 bases). The CDR3 nucleotides read TGTGCCATCAGTGACAGGGGCACAGATACGCAGTATTTT. Amino acids: CAISDRGTDTQYF.